Given below is one T cell receptor (beta chain) in context. Its specificity is not known. This sample is part of a study of T-cell memory formation after mild COVID-19. Regarding the study as a whole: Contracting clones from day 15 to 85 had balanced CD4/CD8; later expanders favoured CD4+. Some clones that responded turned up in pre-infection memory, which suggests that cross-reactive memory joined in. CD4+ contracting clones were found mainly in CM and EM, and CD8+ ones in EMRA.

MiXCR, applied by TCRdb to the 5' RACE reads, yields one record per CDR3 protein. The sample has around 140,000 distinct CDR3 sequences; roughly a quarter are singletons. In germline, CDR1 is DFQATT, CDR2 SNEGSKA (reference sequence). The CDR3 spans 15 residues. Trimming pared 2 bases from V and 0 bases from J, leaving 11 bases between. The chain uses TRBV20-1 and TRBJ2-1, with unresolved D. This clonotype was sampled from an adult woman who had mild COVID-19 (a few samples of this study predate the infection). Cell type and time point are not known. Sequenced material: PBMCs or a T cell subset sorted from them (not recorded which). In DNA, the CDR3 is TGCAGTGCTAGAAGCCAGCACAGCTCCTACAATGAGCAGTTCTTC. It codes for CSARSQHSSYNEQFF.